This T cell receptor (beta chain) came from a study of spatial heterogeneity in lung cancer. The CDR3 is 14 amino acids. CDR1 and CDR2 (germline): SGHRS, YFSETQ. V lost 4 bases to trimming and J lost 5 bases; unmatched junction nucleotides: 3. To note about this clonotype: The antigen is undetermined. With the library built for alpha chains, this beta chain is off target and its frequency is not meaningful.

Time point of the sample: sample taken at primary tumor resection. General observations from the study: The number of expanded tumor alpha and beta chains correlated with mutation number.

TCRdb fed the 5' RACE reads into MiXCR, producing one record per CDR3 protein. There are several thousand distinct CDR3 sequences in the sample; 17% occur only once, and roughly 15% lies in the top ten. V usage is TRBV5-1 and J usage is TRBJ2-1; 10 positions agree with TRBD2. The sequence was obtained from a male donor with early-stage non-small cell lung cancer. Sequencing used lung tumor tissue, obtained at surgery. The DNA for the CDR3 is TGCGCCAGCAGCCGTAGCGGGGGGAACAATGAGCAGTTCTTC. Translating gives CASSRSGGNNEQFF.